This passage covers 18 T cell receptor beta chains from one sample sequenced in a study of CD8 T cells in ankylosing spondylitis. Findings of the study overall: Made up of eight highly homologous variants, a TCR beta motif appeared characteristic of ankylosing spondylitis blood.

Their antigens remain unidentified. TCRdb re-derived calls from the 5' RACE reads in MiXCR, one entry per CDR3 protein. The table has roughly 700,000 distinct CDR3 sequences, under 20% seen once. Sequenced material: blood, either unsorted or a sorted T cell fraction (not recorded which). The receptors derive from a male donor with ankylosing spondylitis.

In its sample, this clonotype was seen a few times. This chain links TRBV25-1 with TRBJ2-7; D gene uncertain. Germline CDR1 is MGHDK and CDR2 is SYGVNS. Trimming took 1 base from V and 2 from J, leaving 6 bases between them. The CDR3 sequence is 13 residues long. CDR3 sequence (DNA): TGTGCCAGCAGTGAATTCCAAGCCTACGAGCAGTACTTC. Encoded protein: CASSEFQAYEQYF.

This clonotype was counted a few times. The CDR3, as DNA: TGTGCCAGCAGTGACAGGGGGCAATACAATCAGCCCCAGCATTTT. It is translated as CASSDRGQYNQPQHF. The chain carries TRBV12-3 or TRBV12-4 and TRBJ1-5, with TRBD1 matching over 10 bases. V was pared by 5 bases and J by 3 bases, with 4 bases of the junction left unmatched. The CDR3 has 15 residues.

V and J are TRBV11-2 and TRBJ1-4, with unresolved D. The V end was cut by 1 base, the J end by 7 bases, with 10 bases between. The CDR3 length is 14 residues. Germline V lookup: CDR1 SGHAT, CDR2 FQNNGV. The CDR3 nucleotides read TGTGCCAGCAGCTTAGCGCCATTAGGTGAAAAACTGTTTTTT. This translates into CASSLAPLGEKLFF.

The J gene is TRBJ2-1, the V gene TRBV6-5; D gene ambiguous. Germline V gene sequence: CDR1 MNHEY, CDR2 SVGAGI. This CDR3 has 13 amino acids. The V end was cut by 2 bases, the J end by 5 bases, with 7 bases between. This CDR3 is CASSYGLDNEQFF. CDR3 nucleotide sequence: TGTGCCAGCAGTTACGGCCTTGACAATGAGCAGTTCTTC.

This clonotype was detected only a few times. The gene calls are TRBV28 and TRBJ2-7; TRBD2 is a possible D gene (7 bases). Germline CDR1 is MDHEN and CDR2 is SYDVKM. With 6 bases removed from V and 0 bases from J, the gap between germline ends came to 18 bases. The CDR3 contains 16 residues. CDR3 coding DNA: TGTGCCAGCAGATCACCGGGGGGCTCAAGCTCCTACGAGCAGTACTTC. This gives the protein CASRSPGGSSSYEQYF.

This clonotype was counted a few times. The V call is TRBV27, the J call TRBJ1-4; D is unclear. Per germline, CDR1 MNHEY and CDR2 SMNVEV (reference sequence). V shed 3 bases and J shed 4 bases, with 6 bases lying between them. The CDR3 is made up of 13 amino acids. In DNA, the CDR3 is TGTGCCAGCAGTTTTTACGGTAATGAAAAACTGTTTTTT. It yields the protein CASSFYGNEKLFF. Full variable domain (missing parts from reference TRBV27 and TRBJ1-4): EAQVTQNPRYLITVTGKKLTVTCSQNMNHEYMSWYRQDPGLGLRQIYYSMNVEVTDKGDVPEGYKVSRKEKRNFPLILESPSPNQTSLYFCASSFYGNEKLFFGSGTQLSVL.

This clonotype was seen a few times. J is TRBJ2-5 and V is TRBV27; 8 bases map to TRBD2. Germline loops: CDR1 MNHEY, CDR2 SMNVEV (reference sequence). The trim removed 2 bases at V and 5 bases at J, leaving 10 bases unmatched. This CDR3 contains 16 residues. Here the CDR3 reads CASSLNYGGGLETQYF. The CDR3 bases are TGTGCCAGCAGTTTAAATTACGGGGGGGGACTGGAGACCCAGTACTTC.

This rearrangement joins TRBV6-2 or TRBV6-3 to TRBJ2-7; 13 bases align to TRBD2. This CDR3 is built from 16 residues. The V gene's germline CDR1 is MNHEY and CDR2 SVGEGT. V lost 2 bases and J lost 6; bases outside the gene matches: 7. CDR3 nucleotides: TGTGCCAGCAGTTACGTGAGGACTAGCGGGAGTGGCGAGCAGTACTTC. Translation: CASSYVRTSGSGEQYF.

The J gene is TRBJ1-2, the V gene TRBV5-8, with a possible D match to TRBD1 (5 bases). V gave up 4 bases and J gave up 4 bases, with 14 bases separating them. Germline CDR1 is SGHTS and CDR2 is YDEGEE. The length of the CDR3 is 14 residues. The CDR3 DNA reads TGTGCCAGCAGCCCTAGGGACCTCGGCTATGGCTACACCTTC. It specifies CASSPRDLGYGYTF.

The CDR3: CASSVGVGGETQYF. In DNA, the CDR3 is TGTGCCAGCAGCGTAGGGGTGGGAGGAGAGACCCAGTACTTC. The rearrangement uses TRBV9 and TRBJ2-5; a weak D match, TRBD2 (6 bases). The CDR3 consists of 14 residues. The germline V gene encodes CDR1 SGDLS and CDR2 YYNGEE. The ends were cut back, 0 bases at V and 4 bases at J, with 10 bases in the middle.

The chain combines TRBV12-3 or TRBV12-4 with TRBJ2-1, with TRBD2 matching 10 bases. J lost 2 bases, V lost 6 bases, and 4 bases had no gene match. The CDR3 is made up of 15 amino acids. The CDR3: CASRSGLAAYNEQFF. Written as DNA, the CDR3 is TGTGCCAGCAGGAGCGGACTAGCGGCCTACAATGAGCAGTTCTTC.

This clonotype was observed a handful of times. The chain links TRBV2 to TRBJ1-1; 7 nucleotides agree with TRBD1. This CDR3 contains 13 residues. Germline CDR1 reads SNHLY; CDR2 reads FYNNEI. V was clipped by 6 bases and J by 7 bases; unmatched bases: 8. CDR3: CASRDDRVLEAFF. The CDR3 bases are TGTGCCAGCAGAGACGACAGGGTTCTTGAAGCTTTCTTT. The full variable domain, completed using reference TRBV2 and TRBJ1-1, is EPEVTQTPSHQVTQMGQEVILRCVPISNHLYFYWYRQILGQKVEFLVSFYNNEISEKSEIFDDQFSVERPDGSNFTLKIRSTKLEDSAMYFCASRDDRVLEAFFGQGTRLTVV.

This clonotype was counted a few times. The chain has TRBV12-3 or TRBV12-4 and TRBJ2-3, with D perhaps TRBD2 (7 bases). V shed 7 bases and J shed 1 base, with 12 bases lying between them. This CDR3 is built from 14 residues. The CDR3 sequence is CASTWGGRTDTQYF. CDR3 bases: TGTGCCAGCACCTGGGGGGGGCGCACAGATACGCAGTATTTT.

The CDR3 loop is CASSDGTGANQPQHF. CDR3 sequence (DNA): TGTGCCAGCAGCGACGGGACAGGGGCAAATCAGCCCCAGCATTTT. The genes are TRBV9 and TRBJ1-5, with 10 bases matching TRBD1. In germline, CDR1 is SGDLS, CDR2 YYNGEE. J lost 4 bases, V lost 3 bases, and 4 bases had no gene match. The CDR3 runs to 15 residues. Looking up the rest from reference TRBV9 and TRBJ1-5 gives the full variable domain: DSGVTQTPKHLITATGQRVTLRCSPRSGDLSVYWYQQSLDQGLQFLIQYYNGEERAKGNILERFSAQQFPDLHSELNLSSLELGDSALYFCASSDGTGANQPQHFGDGTRLSIL.

In its sample, this clonotype was seen a few times. The chain has TRBV4-2 and TRBJ2-3, with unresolved D. Trimming left V 0 bases short and J 6 bases short, with 7 bases between. Germline V gene sequence: CDR1 LGHNA, CDR2 YNFKEQ. The CDR3 spans 13 residues. Here the CDR3 reads CASSQESPDTQYF. The CDR3 DNA is TGTGCCAGCAGCCAAGAATCCCCGGATACGCAGTATTTT.

The CDR3 DNA follows: TGTGCCAGCACCGCGGGACTAGCTGTCGAGCAGTACTTC. Translated: CASTAGLAVEQYF. This chain links TRBV12-3 or TRBV12-4 with TRBJ2-7; 9 bases agree with TRBD2. CDR3 size: 13 residues. V lost 7 bases, J lost 6 bases, and 7 bases stayed unmatched.

The rearrangement links TRBV20-1 to TRBJ2-7, with D possibly TRBD2 on 6 matching bases. The CDR3 is 15 amino acids. Germline lookup yields CDR1 DFQATT and CDR2 SNEGSKA (reference sequence). The CDR3 protein is CIARGWGEVMDEQYF. CDR3 in DNA: TGCATTGCCCGGGGGTGGGGGGAGGTTATGGACGAGCAGTACTTC.

Only one count was recorded for this clonotype. The chain joins TRBV20-1 to TRBJ1-5; 7 nucleotides agree with TRBD1. Germline CDR1 DFQATT, CDR2 SNEGSKA (reference sequence). This CDR3 comprises 17 residues. J gave up 2 bases and V 3 bases, and 13 bases lay outside the gene matches. The CDR3 loop reads CSARPPRDSGGNQPQHF. The CDR3 coding sequence is TGCAGTGCTAGGCCCCCTCGGGACAGCGGCGGCAATCAGCCCCAGCATTTT.